Listed below are T cell receptor beta chains from one sample, sequenced in a study of response to subunit inactivated influenza vaccine. MiXCR, run by TCRdb on the RT-PCR reads, gives a single entry per CDR3 protein. The sample holds roughly 500,000 distinct CDR3 sequences; approximately 17% are singletons and the top ten take 3%. The sample was CD4+ T cells sorted from PBMCs, taken 23 to 25 months after vaccination. These receptors were obtained from a man between 50 and 70 years old who received an inactivated influenza vaccine. CDR3s include the opening cysteine and the closing phenylalanine or tryptophan. The D gene is left open where the match is weak. For some rows the clone size is stated as once, few or many, or as a class when expanded; others skip it.

TRBJ2-7 | . | TRBV18 | . | TGTGCCAGCTCACCGCCTGGGGCCTACGAGCAGTACTTC | CASSPPGAYEQYF
TRBJ2-3 | TRBD2 | TRBV6-5 | few | TGTGCCAGCAGTTACGGCGCGGGAGTGGCAGATACGCAGTATTTT | CASSYGAGVADTQYF
TRBJ2-3 | TRBD2 | TRBV5-1 | . | TGCGCCAGCAGCTTGGATGGACTAGTGACAGATACGCAGTATTTT | CASSLDGLVTDTQYF
TRBJ2-7 | . | TRBV20-1 | many | TGCAGTGCTGTGGTACGGGGGGCATACTCCTACGAGCAGTACTTC | CSAVVRGAYSYEQYF
TRBJ1-2 | . | TRBV4-1 | . | TGCGCCAGCAGCCAAGTGTGGGGGGCGCATTATGGCTACACCTTC | CASSQVWGAHYGYTF
TRBJ2-2 | TRBD2 | TRBV4-2 | . | TGTGCCAGCAGCCAAGGTAGCGGGGGGACGACCGGGGAGCTGTTTTTT | CASSQGSGGTTGELFF
TRBJ2-7 | . | TRBV4-3 | . | TGCGCCAGCAGCCATGACAGAAACTACGAGCAGTACTTC | CASSHDRNYEQYF
TRBJ1-2 | TRBD1 | TRBV5-6 | . | TGTGCCAGCAGCCGCCGGGACAGGGAGGTCGATGGCTACACCTTC | CASSRRDREVDGYTF
TRBJ1-4 | . | TRBV5-5 | few | TGTGCCAGCAGCTTGTTCCAGGGGAATAATGAAAAACTGTTTTTT | CASSLFQGNNEKLFF
TRBJ1-3 | . | TRBV4-3 | . | TGCGCCAGCAGCCAAGAAGGCAGCTCTGGAAACACCATATATTTT | CASSQEGSSGNTIYF
TRBJ1-3 | . | TRBV5-6 | . | TGTGCCAGCAGCTTGGGGGCGGTCAGCTCTGGAAACACCATATATTTT | CASSLGAVSSGNTIYF
TRBJ2-7 | . | TRBV6-2/TRBV6-3 | . | TGTGCCAGCGGCTACCGGGACGGAAGATACGAGCAGTACTTC | CASGYRDGRYEQYF
TRBJ2-5 | . | TRBV5-1 | . | TGCGCCAGCAGCAAATCCATCCGGGAGACCCAGTACTTC | CASSKSIRETQYF
TRBJ2-2 | . | TRBV12-3/TRBV12-4 | . | TGTGCCAGCAGTCCCTCGGCCCCGGCCACCGGGGAGCTGTTTTTT | CASSPSAPATGELFF
TRBJ2-4 | TRBD1 | TRBV5-5 | . | TGTGCCAGCAGCCCGACAGGACAGGGAAACATTCAGTACTTC | CASSPTGQGNIQYF
TRBJ2-5 | . | TRBV21-1 | . | TGTGCCAGCAGCAAGACGACTGTCGGTTTGACCCAGTACTTC | CASSKTTVGLTQYF
TRBJ2-7 | TRBD1 | TRBV30 | many | TGTGCCTTCTCCGACAGGGCCTACGAGCAGTACTTC | CAFSDRAYEQYF
TRBJ2-2 | . | TRBV10-3 | few | TGTGCCATCAGTGAGTCCGGTTATGGCAGAACTACCGGGGAGCTGTTTTTT | CAISESGYGRTTGELFF
TRBJ1-2 | . | TRBV29-1 | . | TGCAGCGTTGACTCCCGTAGGGAGAGCTATGGCTACACCTTC | CSVDSRRESYGYTF
TRBJ1-1 | . | TRBV20-1 | few | TGCAGTGCTCCGGACACTGAAGCTTTCTTT | CSAPDTEAFF
TRBJ1-1 | . | TRBV5-1 | many | TGCGCCAGCAGCTCCCGGGATGGGGGCACTGAAGCTTTCTTT | CASSSRDGGTEAFF
TRBJ1-2 | . | TRBV4-3 | . | TGCGCCAGCAGCCAAGCCCCGGGGTCTTTTTGGAGCTACACCTTC | CASSQAPGSFWSYTF
TRBJ2-1 | TRBD2 | TRBV29-1 | . | TGCAGCGTCCTTATTGGGGGCGGGAGGGTGCAGTTCTTC | CSVLIGGGRVQFF
TRBJ1-3 | . | TRBV4-3 | few | TGCGCCAGCAGCCAAGTAGCCTCAGGGACTGGAAACACCATATATTTT | CASSQVASGTGNTIYF
TRBJ2-7 | . | TRBV6-1 | few | TGTGCCAGCAGTGAAGACCGGGGTGGATACGAGCAGTACTTC | CASSEDRGGYEQYF
TRBJ2-2 | . | TRBV5-4 | many | TGTGCCAGCAGCTTAGAACCGGCCGGGGAGCTGTTTTTT | CASSLEPAGELFF
TRBJ1-2 | . | TRBV12-3/TRBV12-4 | . | TGTGCCAGCAGTTTAAATATATCGGGGACTAACTATGGCTACACCTTC | CASSLNISGTNYGYTF
TRBJ1-2 | . | TRBV5-4 | . | TGTGCCAGCAGCTTGAGAGGGGTTTACACCTTC | CASSLRGVYTF
TRBJ2-1 | . | TRBV10-3 | many | TGTGCCATCGGAGACAATGAGCAGTTCTTC | CAIGDNEQFF
TRBJ1-4 | . | TRBV7-2 | many | TGTGCCAGCAGCCTAACGGGGACATCCAATGAAAAACTGTTTTTT | CASSLTGTSNEKLFF
TRBJ2-3 | TRBD1 | TRBV6-1 | few | TGTGCCAGCAGTCGGGCCGGGACAGGGGATACGCAGTATTTT | CASSRAGTGDTQYF
TRBJ2-1 | . | TRBV6-1 | . | TGTGCCAGCAGTGACCGACAGGAACAACCCTACAATGAGCAGTTCTTC | CASSDRQEQPYNEQFF
TRBJ1-1 | . | TRBV5-1 | few | TGCGCCAGCAGCTTGTGGCTAACAGGGTTGGGCACTGAAGCTTTCTTT | CASSLWLTGLGTEAFF
TRBJ1-6 | . | TRBV20-1 | . | TGCAGTGCTAGTGGGGGTATCGAATCACCCCTCCACTTT | CSASGGIESPLHF
TRBJ1-3 | . | TRBV20-1 | few | TGCAGTGCTAAAGGTCACTTGTCTGGAAACACCATATATTTT | CSAKGHLSGNTIYF
TRBJ2-3 | . | TRBV29-1 | many | TGCAGCGTTCTAGCGTCCCAGTCCACAGATACGCAGTATTTT | CSVLASQSTDTQYF
TRBJ2-7 | . | TRBV5-1 | few | TGCGCCAGCAGCCTCACTCCCGGACTCTACGAGCAGTACTTC | CASSLTPGLYEQYF
TRBJ2-3 | . | TRBV29-1 | few | TGCAGCGTTGGAGATAACCCAGATACGCAGTATTTT | CSVGDNPDTQYF
TRBJ2-3 | . | TRBV15 | few | TGTGCCACCAGCAGAGTTCCTAGCCCGGCCACAGATACGCAGTATTTT | CATSRVPSPATDTQYF
TRBJ1-1 | . | TRBV3-1 | many | TGTGCCAGCAGCCAAGGAGGGGAAGCTTTCTTT | CASSQGGEAFF
TRBJ2-6 | . | TRBV28 | . | TGTGCCAGCAGCCTATGGACCCTCTCTGGGGCCAACGTCCTGACTTTC | CASSLWTLSGANVLTF
TRBJ2-4 | TRBD2 | TRBV20-1 | few | TGCAGTGCTAGACACGGACTAGCTCTCGACCTAGCCAAAAACATTCAGTACTTC | CSARHGLALDLAKNIQYF
TRBJ2-3 | TRBD1 | TRBV28 | . | TGTGCCAGCAGTGAAACCGGGACAGGAAAAGATACGCAGTATTTT | CASSETGTGKDTQYF
TRBJ2-1 | TRBD2 | TRBV18 | few | TGTGCCAGCTCACCGCCGGGACTAGGGGACTTTGAGCAGTTCTTC | CASSPPGLGDFEQFF
TRBJ2-5 | . | TRBV24-1 | few | TGTGCCACCAGTGATCCCTGGCAGCAAGAGACCCAGTACTTC | CATSDPWQQETQYF
TRBJ2-7 | . | TRBV7-2 | . | TGTGCCAGCAGCAGCCTGGGATACGAGCAGTACTTC | CASSSLGYEQYF
TRBJ2-3 | TRBD2 | TRBV24-1 | . | TGTGCCACCAGTGATTGGGCGGGAGGGAACACAGATACGCAGTATTTT | CATSDWAGGNTDTQYF
TRBJ2-1 | TRBD2 | TRBV20-1 | many | TGCAGTGCTACCGCACTGGGGGGGATATACAATGAGCAGTTCTTC | CSATALGGIYNEQFF
TRBJ2-3 | . | TRBV4-1 | . | TGCGCCAGCAGCCAAGATCCCGGAAGGACAGATACGCAGTATTTT | CASSQDPGRTDTQYF
TRBJ2-5 | TRBD2 | TRBV20-1 | . | TGCAGTGCTAGTGAAAGCGGGGAGTGGGGGGAGACCCAGTACTTC | CSASESGEWGETQYF
TRBJ2-3 | TRBD1 | TRBV12-3/TRBV12-4 | . | TGTGCCAGCAGTTCCTACACAGGGGCAGATACGCAGTATTTT | CASSSYTGADTQYF
TRBJ2-7 | . | TRBV10-3 | few | TGTGCCATCAGAAAACAGGACTACGAGCAGTACTTC | CAIRKQDYEQYF
TRBJ1-5 | TRBD1 | TRBV4-3 | . | TGCGCCAGCAGCCGGGACAGCCACAATCAGCCCCAGCATTTT | CASSRDSHNQPQHF
TRBJ2-7 | TRBD1 | TRBV4-2 | few | TGTGCCAGCAGCCAAGAAACAGGGGGCTTCCACGAGCAGTACTTC | CASSQETGGFHEQYF
TRBJ2-1 | TRBD1 | TRBV7-2 | . | TGTGCCAGCACAGCGCCCGGGACAGGGGTCAATGAGCAGTTCTTC | CASTAPGTGVNEQFF